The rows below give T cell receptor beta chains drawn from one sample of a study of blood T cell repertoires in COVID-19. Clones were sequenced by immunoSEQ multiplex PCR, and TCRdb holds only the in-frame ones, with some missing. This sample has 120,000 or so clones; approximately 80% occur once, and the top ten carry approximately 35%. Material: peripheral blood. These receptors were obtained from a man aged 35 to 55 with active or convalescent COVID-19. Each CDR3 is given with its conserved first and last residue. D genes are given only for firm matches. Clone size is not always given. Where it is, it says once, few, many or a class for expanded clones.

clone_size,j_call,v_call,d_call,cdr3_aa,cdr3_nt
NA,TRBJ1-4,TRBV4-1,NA,CASSQLYNEKLFF,TGCGCCAGCAGCCAGTTATATAATGAAAAACTGTTTTTT
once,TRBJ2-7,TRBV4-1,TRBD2,CASSHTQQAGVTEQYF,TGCGCCAGCAGCCATACCCAACAAGCGGGAGTAACCGAGCAGTACTTC
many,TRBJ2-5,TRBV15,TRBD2,CATSYTAGETQYF,TGTGCCACCAGTTATACAGCGGGGGAGACCCAGTACTTC
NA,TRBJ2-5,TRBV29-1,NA,CSVEIREGTQYF,TGCAGCGTTGAAATCCGTGAGGGGACCCAGTACTTC
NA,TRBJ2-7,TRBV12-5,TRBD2,CASGLVPSGDYRVHEQYF,TGTGCTAGTGGTTTGGTACCTAGCGGGGATTACAGGGTCCACGAGCAGTACTTC
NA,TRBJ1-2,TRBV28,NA,CASTGGGNYGYTF,TGTGCCAGCACCGGCGGGGGAAACTATGGCTACACCTTC
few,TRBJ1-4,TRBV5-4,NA,CASSLAGVKEQFF,TGTGCCAGCAGCTTGGCGGGGGTAAAGGAACAGTTTTTT
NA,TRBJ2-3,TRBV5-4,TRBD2,CASSLAAGGRDTQYF,TGTGCCAGCAGCTTGGCGGCGGGAGGGAGAGATACGCAGTATTTT
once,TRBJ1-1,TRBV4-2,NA,CASSPPMRSEAFF,TGTGCCAGCAGCCCCCCCATGAGGAGTGAAGCTTTCTTT
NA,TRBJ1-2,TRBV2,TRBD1,CASSPDRGNYGYTF,TGTGCCAGCAGTCCCGACAGGGGGAACTATGGCTACACCTTC
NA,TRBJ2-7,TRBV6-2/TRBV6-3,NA,CASSSGHLPYEQYF,TGTGCCAGCAGTTCGGGACACCTCCCCTACGAGCAGTACTTC
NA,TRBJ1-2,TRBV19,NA,CASSIKRSGDVGYTF,TGTGCCAGTAGTATAAAGAGGTCGGGGGACGTCGGCTACACCTTC
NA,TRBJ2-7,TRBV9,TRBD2,CASSPWTSGSSGEQYF,TGTGCCAGCAGCCCTTGGACTAGCGGGTCCTCGGGGGAGCAGTACTTC
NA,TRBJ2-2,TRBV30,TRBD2,CAQFGGLAGSGELFF,TGTGCCCAATTCGGTGGACTAGCGGGATCCGGGGAGCTGTTTTTT
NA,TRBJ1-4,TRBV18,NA,CASSSGTSNEKLFF,TGTGCCAGCTCGTCCGGGACAAGTAATGAAAAACTGTTTTTT
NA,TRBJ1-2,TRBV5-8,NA,CASSLDLAGLPLYTF,TGTGCCAGCAGCTTGGATCTGGCAGGACTGCCCCTCTACACCTTC
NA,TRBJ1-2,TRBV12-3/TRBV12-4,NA,CASIRRGYYGYTF,TGTGCCAGCATCAGGCGGGGGTACTATGGCTACACCTTC
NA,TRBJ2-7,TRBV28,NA,CASSAQIYEQYF,TGTGCCAGCAGTGCCCAGATCTACGAGCAGTACTTC
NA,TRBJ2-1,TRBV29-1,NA,CSVERGSSYNEQFF,TGCAGCGTTGAAAGGGGATCCTCCTACAATGAGCAGTTCTTC
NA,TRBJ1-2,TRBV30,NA,CAWSVRRVVDHYGYTF,TGTGCCTGGAGTGTAAGACGGGTGGTCGACCATTATGGCTACACCTTC
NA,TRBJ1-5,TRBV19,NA,CASSMSWDINQPQHF,TGTGCCAGTAGTATGAGTTGGGACATAAATCAGCCCCAGCATTTT
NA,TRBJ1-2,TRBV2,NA,CASNKEIYGYTF,TGTGCCAGCAATAAGGAGATCTATGGCTACACCTTC
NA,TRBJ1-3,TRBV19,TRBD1,CASSITPPTGLRTIYF,TGTGCCAGTAGTATAACTCCCCCGACAGGGTTAAGGACCATATATTTT
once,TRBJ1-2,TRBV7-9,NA,CASSLALSVGYGYTF,TGTGCCAGCAGCTTAGCGCTTTCGGTCGGCTATGGCTACACCTTC
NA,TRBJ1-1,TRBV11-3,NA,CASSFAKNTEAFF,TGTGCCAGCAGCTTTGCGAAGAACACTGAAGCTTTCTTT
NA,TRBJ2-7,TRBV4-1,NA,CASSQDGTPYYEQYF,TGCGCCAGCAGCCAGGATGGGACACCTTACTACGAGCAGTACTTC
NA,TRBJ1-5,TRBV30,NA,CAWSVRGGVEQPQHF,TGTGCCTGGAGTGTACGAGGGGGGGTGGAACAGCCCCAGCATTTT
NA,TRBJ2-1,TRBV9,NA,CASSVGSLSSYNEQFF,TGTGCCAGCAGCGTTGGGAGCCTAAGCTCCTACAATGAGCAGTTCTTC
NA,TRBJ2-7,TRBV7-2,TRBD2,CASSLGSSGVYEQYF,TGTGCCAGCAGCTTAGGCTCTAGCGGGGTCTACGAGCAGTACTTC
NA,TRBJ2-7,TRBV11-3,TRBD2,CASSSGGPGLADSYEQYF,TGTGCCAGCAGCTCCGGGGGGCCCGGACTAGCGGACTCCTACGAGCAGTACTTC
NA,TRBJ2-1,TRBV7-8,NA,CASSLSSGGGVPGEQFF,TGTGCCAGCAGCTTGAGTTCCGGGGGTGGTGTTCCGGGTGAGCAGTTCTTC
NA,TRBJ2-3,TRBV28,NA,CASFRDLTSNTQYF,TGTGCCAGCTTTCGAGACCTAACTAGTAATACGCAGTATTTT
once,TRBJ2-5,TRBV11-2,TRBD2,CASSLGSGTPQETQYF,TGTGCCAGCAGCTTAGGTAGCGGGACACCTCAAGAGACCCAGTACTTC
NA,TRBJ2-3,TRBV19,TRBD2,CASSKLAGGNTDTQYF,TGTGCCAGTAGTAAACTAGCGGGAGGCAACACAGATACGCAGTATTTT
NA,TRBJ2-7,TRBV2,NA,CASTGLTGHEQYF,TGTGCCAGCACTGGATTAACAGGGCACGAGCAGTACTTC
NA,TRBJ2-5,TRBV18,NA,CASSLTGTGETQYF,TGTGCCAGCTCACTAACGGGGACTGGGGAGACCCAGTACTTC
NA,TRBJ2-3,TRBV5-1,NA,CASSLDGRSTDTQYF,TGCGCCAGCAGCTTGGATGGGCGATCCACAGATACGCAGTATTTT
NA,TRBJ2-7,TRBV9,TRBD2,CASSEPGLAHYEQYF,TGTGCCAGCAGCGAACCGGGACTAGCGCACTACGAGCAGTACTTC
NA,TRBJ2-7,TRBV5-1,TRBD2,CASSLAASGGYEQYF,TGCGCCAGCAGCTTGGCGGCTAGCGGGGGTTACGAGCAGTACTTC
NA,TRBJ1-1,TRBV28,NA,CASGDRNTEAFF,TGTGCCTCTGGAGACAGAAACACTGAAGCTTTCTTT
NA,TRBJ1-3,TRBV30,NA,CAWTGTYHSGNTIYF,TGTGCCTGGACCGGGACTTACCACTCTGGAAACACCATATATTTT
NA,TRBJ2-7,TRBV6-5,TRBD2,CASNSGGAYEQYF,TGTGCCAGCAACAGCGGGGGGGCCTACGAGCAGTACTTC
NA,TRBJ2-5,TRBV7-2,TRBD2,CASSLRMSGGAQETQYF,TGTGCCAGCAGCTTACGGATGAGCGGGGGGGCCCAAGAGACCCAGTACTTC
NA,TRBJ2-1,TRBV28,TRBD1,CASSGTQGRGNNEQFF,TGTGCCAGCAGTGGTACACAGGGGAGAGGGAACAATGAGCAGTTCTTC
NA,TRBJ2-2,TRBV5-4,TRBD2,CASSSGTSGRGDTGELFF,TGTGCCAGCAGCTCAGGGACTAGCGGGAGAGGGGACACCGGGGAGCTGTTTTTT
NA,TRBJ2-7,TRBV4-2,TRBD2,CASSQFPRDYLSYEQYF,TGTGCCAGCAGCCAATTTCCCCGGGACTACCTCTCCTACGAGCAGTACTTC
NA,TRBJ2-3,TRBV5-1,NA,CASRRNGETDTQYF,TGCGCCAGCAGGCGGAACGGTGAAACAGATACGCAGTATTTT
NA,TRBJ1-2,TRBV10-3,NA,CAISDQGYGYTF,TGTGCCATCAGTGACCAGGGCTATGGCTACACCTTC
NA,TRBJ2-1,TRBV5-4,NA,CASSGTGLANEQFF,TGTGCCAGCAGCGGAACGGGACTCGCGAATGAGCAGTTCTTC